Listed here are 17 T cell receptor beta chains from one sample, sequenced in a study of T cell repertoires in cytomegalovirus infection. Each CDR3 protein is one row after TCRdb ran MiXCR on the reads. The table lists about 140,000 distinct CDR3 sequences, roughly 6% of them singletons. Source material: PBMCs. Source of these receptors: a human donor in good health (CMV status not recorded). Some clones in this sample may be carry-over from other donors' samples.

This clonotype was seen at least ten times. The chain employs TRBV6-2 or TRBV6-3 and TRBJ1-2; D unclear. Germline V gives CDR1 MNHEY, CDR2 SVGEGT. The CDR3 extends over 14 amino acids. V dropped 2 bases and J dropped 4 bases, with 11 bases sitting between them. The CDR3 nucleotides read TGTGCCAGCAGTTACGGGAGATTCAGCTATGGCTACACCTTC. Translation gives CASSYGRFSYGYTF.

This clonotype was seen a few times. The chain links TRBV20-1 to TRBJ1-6, with 11 bases identical to TRBD1. The germline gives CDR1 DFQATT, CDR2 SNEGSKA (reference sequence). V lost 3 bases to trimming and J lost 17 bases; unmatched junction nucleotides: 9. The length of the CDR3 is 13 residues. The CDR3 DNA reads as TGCAGTGCTAGTGGGACAGGGGGTAGCCTATTCCACTTT. Residues: CSASGTGGSLFHF.

In its sample, this clonotype was seen many times. The chain combines TRBV7-6 with TRBJ1-6, with 9 bases identical to TRBD1. Germline V CDR1 and CDR2: SGHVS, FNYEAQ. V was pared by 6 bases and J by 7 bases, with 7 bases of the junction left unmatched. This CDR3 has 15 amino acids. The CDR3 DNA reads TGTGCCAGCAGAGCCACCGGGACAGGGAATTCACCCCTCCACTTT. It yields the protein CASRATGTGNSPLHF.

The chain links TRBV28 to TRBJ2-5; D gene uncertain. Trimming shortened V by 3 bases and J by 0 bases, and 14 bases separated the two germline ends. Germline V lookup: CDR1 MDHEN, CDR2 SYDVKM. The CDR3 extends over 16 amino acids. This chain's CDR3 is CASSFPPSVYQETQYF. CDR3 in DNA: TGTGCCAGCAGTTTTCCTCCCTCAGTGTACCAAGAGACCCAGTACTTC.

This clonotype showed up many times. The rearrangement links TRBV19 to TRBJ2-1; 7 nucleotides agree with TRBD2. With 6 bases clipped from V and 3 bases from J, the junction kept 14 bases outside the gene matches. Germline CDR1 LNHDA, CDR2 SQIVND (reference sequence). This CDR3 comprises 17 residues. This CDR3 is CASSDPALAAGYNEQFF. CDR3 DNA sequence: TGTGCCAGTAGCGATCCAGCCCTAGCGGCCGGCTACAATGAGCAGTTCTTC.

This clonotype has at least ten counts. The V and J genes are TRBV7-2 and TRBJ2-5; 7 bases agree with TRBD2. With 6 bases clipped from V and 2 bases from J, the junction kept 6 bases outside the gene matches. From germline, CDR1 is SGHTA and CDR2 FQGNSA. This CDR3 has 14 residues. The CDR3 is CASSLLAQQETQYF. The CDR3 nucleotides are TGTGCCAGCAGTTTACTAGCGCAGCAAGAGACCCAGTACTTC.

This clonotype was found many times. The chain carries TRBV7-2 and TRBJ2-1; 7 nucleotides match TRBD2. CDR1 SGHTA and CDR2 FQGNSA come from the germline V gene. The V segment lost 8 bases and the J segment 9 bases; nucleotides outside the gene matches: 10. The CDR3 length is 13 residues. In DNA, the CDR3 is TGTGCCAGCCGGAGGTTTGGCGGGGGTGAGCAGTTCTTC. It encodes CASRRFGGGEQFF.

This sequence joins TRBV2 and TRBJ2-3; TRBD1 or TRBD2 may be the D gene (5 bases each). The V and J ends lost 8 bases and 6 bases respectively, with 15 bases between them. Germline loops: CDR1 SNHLY, CDR2 FYNNEI. The CDR3 covers 13 residues. The CDR3 loop reads CASGGRVTDTQYF. The CDR3 nucleotides are TGTGCCAGCGGGGGTAGGGTTACGGATACGCAGTATTTT.

This clonotype has at least ten counts. This sequence joins TRBV7-8 and TRBJ2-1; TRBD2 matches at 10 bases. The germline CDR1 and CDR2 sequences are SGHVS and FQNEAQ. The CDR3 totals 15 residues. V lost 10 bases, J lost 1 base, and 7 bases stayed unmatched. CDR3 residues: CATQRGGRSYNEQFF. The CDR3 DNA follows: TGTGCCACCCAGCGGGGGGGCAGGTCCTACAATGAGCAGTTCTTC.

This clonotype has only one observation. A much more abundant neighbour one base away suggests this may be a read error. The V call is TRBV6-4, the J call TRBJ1-2; TRBD1 is a possible D gene (5 bases). The ends were cut back, 6 bases at V and 2 bases at J, with 10 bases in the middle. CDR1 and CDR2 from the germline V gene are MRHNA and SNTAGT. The CDR3 length is 13 residues. The CDR3 loop reads CASSRGKNYGYTF. As DNA, the CDR3 is TGTGCCAGCAGCCGGGGCAAAAACTATGGCTACACCTTC.

This chain joins TRBV20-1 and TRBJ1-1; D uncertain. The CDR3 contains 12 residues. V lost 1 base, J lost 6 bases, and 9 bases lay in between. CDR1 is DFQATT and CDR2 is SNEGSKA in the germline V gene (reference sequence). Here the CDR3 reads CSARGVTPEAFF. The CDR3 DNA follows: TGCAGTGCTAGAGGAGTTACACCTGAAGCTTTCTTT.

This clonotype was detected a few times. CDR3 amino acids: CSVRGSGELFF. CDR3 bases: TGCAGCGTCAGGGGATCCGGGGAGCTGTTTTTT. This chain uses TRBV29-1 with TRBJ2-2; tentative D call: TRBD1 (6 bases). The CDR3 consists of 11 residues. The V end lost 6 bases, the J end lost 6 bases, and 8 bases lay between the germline ends. The germline gives CDR1 SQVTM, CDR2 ANQGSEA.

There are many counts of this clonotype. The chain recombines TRBV9 with TRBJ2-1, with 10 positions matching TRBD2. V gave up 0 bases and J gave up 9 bases; unmatched junction bases: 3. The CDR3 contains 14 residues. Germline V lookup: CDR1 SGDLS, CDR2 YYNGEE. CDR3 sequence reads: CASSVDVAGGEQFF. The DNA of the CDR3 is TGTGCCAGCAGCGTAGATGTAGCGGGGGGTGAGCAGTTCTTC. The full variable domain, completed using reference TRBV9 and TRBJ2-1, is DSGVTQTPKHLITATGQRVTLRCSPRSGDLSVYWYQQSLDQGLQFLIQYYNGEERAKGNILERFSAQQFPDLHSELNLSSLELGDSALYFCASSVDVAGGEQFFGPGTRLTVL.

In its sample, this clonotype was seen a few times. The chain joins TRBV20-1 to TRBJ2-5; 9 positions agree with TRBD2. Trimming at V came to 0 bases and at J to 5 bases, leaving 16 bases not matched to a gene. Germline V lookup: CDR1 DFQATT, CDR2 SNEGSKA (reference sequence). The CDR3 runs 18 residues. This CDR3 reads CSARDGLAGYQGGETQYF. In DNA form, the CDR3 reads TGCAGTGCTAGAGATGGGCTAGCGGGGTACCAGGGCGGGGAGACCCAGTACTTC.

This clonotype was recorded many times. The chain couples TRBV5-4 to TRBJ1-5, with D unclear. There are 13 residues in the CDR3. The V and J ends lost 4 bases and 3 bases respectively, with 8 bases between them. Germline V gives CDR1 SGHNT, CDR2 YYREEE (reference sequence). CDR3 nucleotide sequence: TGTGCCAGCAGCCTGGACGTCAATCAGCCCCAGCATTTT. This codes for CASSLDVNQPQHF.

There are many counts of this clonotype. CDR3 nucleotide sequence: TGTGCCAGCAGCTCCCCTACGCCGCAACGACAAGAGACCCAGTACTTC. It is translated as CASSSPTPQRQETQYF. V usage is TRBV7-2 and J usage is TRBJ2-5, with D uncertain. The germline V gene has CDR1 SGHTA and CDR2 FQGNSA. The CDR3 spans 16 residues. V was clipped by 4 bases and J by 2 bases, with 17 bases between them.

The chain uses TRBV7-3 and TRBJ2-1; the D is unclear. The CDR3 has 15 amino acids. The V gene lost 5 bases and the J gene lost 0 bases, with 11 bases spanning the gap. Germline values: CDR1 SGHTA, CDR2 FQGTGA. CDR3 nucleotides: TGTGCCAGCAGCAAAACGATTACCTCCTACAATGAGCAGTTCTTC. Its translation is CASSKTITSYNEQFF.